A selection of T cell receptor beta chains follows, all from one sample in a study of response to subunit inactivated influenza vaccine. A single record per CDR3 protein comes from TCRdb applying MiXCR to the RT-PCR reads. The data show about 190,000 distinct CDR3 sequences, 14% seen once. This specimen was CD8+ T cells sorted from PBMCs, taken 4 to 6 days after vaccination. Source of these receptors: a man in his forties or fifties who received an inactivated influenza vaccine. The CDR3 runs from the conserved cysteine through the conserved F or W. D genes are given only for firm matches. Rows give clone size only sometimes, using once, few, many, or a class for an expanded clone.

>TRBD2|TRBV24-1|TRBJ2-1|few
CATSDLPGLAVHNEQFF
TGTGCCACCAGTGATTTGCCGGGACTAGCGGTTCACAATGAGCAGTTCTTC
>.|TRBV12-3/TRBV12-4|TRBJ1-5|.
CASSLIGTEPQHF
TGTGCCAGCAGTTTAATCGGGACGGAGCCCCAGCATTTT
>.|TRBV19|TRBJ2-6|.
CAAKRASGANVLTF
TGTGCCGCTAAGAGGGCCTCTGGGGCCAACGTCCTGACTTTC
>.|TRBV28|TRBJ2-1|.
CASSLGRERDEQFF
TGTGCCAGCAGTTTAGGCCGCGAAAGGGATGAGCAGTTCTTC
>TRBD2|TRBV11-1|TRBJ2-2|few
CASSSSTSGGHAPGELFF
TGTGCCAGCAGCTCGTCGACTAGCGGGGGCCACGCTCCCGGGGAGCTGTTTTTT
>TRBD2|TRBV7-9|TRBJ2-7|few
CASSLLPGGRYEQYF
TGTGCCAGCAGCTTACTACCGGGAGGGCGATACGAGCAGTACTTC
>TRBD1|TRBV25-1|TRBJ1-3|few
CASRKTGASSGNTIYF
TGTGCCAGCAGGAAAACAGGGGCCAGCTCTGGAAACACCATATATTTT
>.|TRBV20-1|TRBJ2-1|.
CSAGLQGAYNEQFF
TGCAGTGCTGGGCTTCAGGGCGCCTACAATGAGCAGTTCTTC
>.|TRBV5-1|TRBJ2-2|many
CASSTRDRGYTGELFF
TGCGCCAGCAGCACAAGGGACCGGGGATACACCGGGGAGCTGTTTTTT
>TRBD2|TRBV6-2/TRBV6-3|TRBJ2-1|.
CASSYFGSGIIDEQFF
TGTGCCAGCAGTTACTTCGGTAGCGGGATCATCGATGAGCAGTTCTTC
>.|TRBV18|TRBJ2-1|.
CASSPRDQVDEQFF
TGTGCCAGCTCACCGCGGGACCAAGTCGATGAGCAGTTCTTC
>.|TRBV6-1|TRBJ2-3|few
CASSPSNSRDPQYF
TGTGCCAGCAGCCCCTCAAATAGCCGGGATCCGCAGTATTTT
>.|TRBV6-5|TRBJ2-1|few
CASVGRYNEQFF
TGTGCCAGCGTGGGCAGGTACAATGAGCAGTTCTTC
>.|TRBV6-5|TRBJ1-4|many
CASSLSHTLGEKLFF
TGTGCCAGCAGTTTGTCACACACCCTCGGTGAAAAACTGTTTTTT
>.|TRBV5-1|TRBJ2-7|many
CASSPIPGNEQYF
TGCGCCAGCAGCCCGATACCGGGCAACGAGCAGTACTTC
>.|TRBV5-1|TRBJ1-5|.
CASSPGGQPQHF
TGCGCCAGCAGCCCCGGGGGTCAGCCCCAGCATTTT
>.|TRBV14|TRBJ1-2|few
CASSDRLRDGYTF
TGTGCCAGCAGCGACCGTTTACGGGATGGCTACACCTTC
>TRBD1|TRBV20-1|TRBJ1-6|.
CSARGRTGGYSPLHF
TGCAGTGCTAGAGGTCGCACAGGGGGTTATTCACCCCTCCACTTT
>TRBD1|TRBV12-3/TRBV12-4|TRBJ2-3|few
CASSSGQASTDTQYF
TGTGCCAGCAGTTCGGGACAGGCTAGCACAGATACGCAGTATTTT
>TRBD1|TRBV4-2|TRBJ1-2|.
CASSQGDSHYGYTF
TGTGCCAGCAGCCAAGGGGACAGCCACTATGGCTACACCTTC
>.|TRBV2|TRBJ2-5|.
CASSDGKDVQETQYF
TGTGCCAGCAGTGATGGTAAAGACGTCCAAGAGACCCAGTACTTC
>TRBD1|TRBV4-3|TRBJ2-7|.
CTSSQDMGQGTYEQYF
TGCACCAGCAGCCAAGATATGGGACAGGGAACCTACGAGCAGTACTTC
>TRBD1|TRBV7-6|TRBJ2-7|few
CASSLVPGQGSYEQYF
TGTGCCAGCAGCTTAGTACCGGGACAGGGCTCCTACGAGCAGTACTTC
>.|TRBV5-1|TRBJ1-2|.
CASSFGTTNYGYTF
TGCGCCAGCAGCTTCGGGACAACTAACTATGGCTACACCTTC
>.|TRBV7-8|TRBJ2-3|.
CASSRLAPDTQYF
TGTGCCAGCAGCCGGTTGGCGCCAGATACGCAGTATTTT
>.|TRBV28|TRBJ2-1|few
CASSPTREYNEQFF
TGTGCCAGCAGCCCGACTAGGGAGTACAATGAGCAGTTCTTC